These 20 T cell receptor beta chains share one sample of origin, sequenced in a study of CD8 T cells in Susac syndrome. Reverse transcription used roughly 0.45 to 1 ug RNA and random hexamers. TCRdb independently ran MiXCR on the immunoSEQ multiplex PCR reads; one entry per CDR3 protein. In the table there are over 150,000 distinct CDR3 sequences, 90% to 95% of which are singletons. What was sequenced was CD4+ T cells from PBMCs. Every receptor here comes from a human donor with multiple sclerosis.

V is TRBV3-1 and J is TRBJ2-4, with 7 bases identical to TRBD2. The V gene end was trimmed by 5 bases and the J gene end by 0 bases; junction bases not matched to a gene: 1. The CDR3 has 14 amino acids. The germline V gene encodes CDR1 LGHDT and CDR2 YNNKEL (reference sequence). CDR3 in amino acids: CASSREGAKNIQYF. The CDR3 nucleotides are TGTGCCAGCAGCAGGGAGGGAGCCAAAAACATTCAGTACTTC.

The rearrangement uses TRBV5-1 and TRBJ2-1; D gene ambiguous. The CDR3 consists of 14 residues. The germline V gene encodes CDR1 SGHRS and CDR2 YFSETQ. The V gene lost 5 bases and the J gene lost 3 bases, with 12 bases spanning the gap. CDR3 loop: CASRELVFYNEQFF. The CDR3 bases are TGCGCCAGCAGGGAGCTGGTATTCTACAATGAGCAGTTCTTC. The full variable domain, completed using reference TRBV5-1 and TRBJ2-1, is KAGVTQTPRYLIKTRGQQVTLSCSPISGHRSVSWYQQTPGQGLQFLFEYFSETQRNKGNFPGRFSGRQFSNSRSEMNVSTLELGDSALYLCASRELVFYNEQFFGPGTRLTVL.

The J gene is TRBJ2-4, the V gene TRBV3-1; weak D call: TRBD2 (5 bases). The CDR3 spans 15 residues. The V end lost 2 bases, the J end lost 6 bases, and 14 bases lay between the germline ends. CDR1 is LGHDT and CDR2 is YNNKEL in the germline V gene (reference sequence). CDR3 sequence: CASSQNPGMGNIQYF. CDR3 DNA sequence: TGTGCCAGCAGCCAAAACCCGGGAATGGGAAACATTCAGTACTTC.

The genes are TRBV30 and TRBJ2-2; D uncertain. CDR1 and CDR2 from the germline V gene are GTSNPN and SVGIG (reference sequence). V shed 1 base and J shed 4 bases, with 4 bases lying between them. The CDR3 runs 12 residues. The CDR3 sequence: CAWSGGTGELFF. For the CDR3, the DNA is TGTGCCTGGAGTGGCGGCACCGGGGAGCTGTTTTTT.

This chain uses TRBV30 with TRBJ2-1, with no clear D. Per the germline V gene, CDR1 is GTSNPN and CDR2 is SVGIG (reference sequence). CDR3 length: 15 residues. The V end was cut by 2 bases, the J end by 4 bases, with 15 bases between. CDR3 sequence reads: CAWSLPERLYNEQFF. CDR3 sequence (DNA): TGTGCCTGGAGTCTCCCGGAGCGTCTATACAATGAGCAGTTCTTC.

The rearrangement joins TRBV2 to TRBJ1-2, with D possibly TRBD1 on 6 matching bases. This CDR3 has 13 amino acids. The germline V and J ends were trimmed by 4 bases and 2 bases, with 8 bases remaining between them. The V gene's germline CDR1 is SNHLY and CDR2 FYNNEI. The DNA for the CDR3 is TGTGCCAGCAGTGCGGGGACAAACTATGGCTACACCTTC. Its protein is CASSAGTNYGYTF.

The chain recombines TRBV20-1 with TRBJ2-7, with 8 bases matching TRBD1. This CDR3 contains 14 residues. The junction had 8 bases not matched to a gene; V was cut back by 6 bases and J by 1 base. Germline V gene sequence: CDR1 DFQATT, CDR2 SNEGSKA (reference sequence). The CDR3 loop is CSAPSGGRSYEQYF. CDR3 in DNA: TGCAGTGCCCCTTCAGGGGGCAGATCCTACGAGCAGTACTTC.

The chain joins TRBV29-1 to TRBJ1-5; D gene unclear. Germline V gives CDR1 SQVTM, CDR2 ANQGSEA. V lost 6 bases and J 1 base, leaving 7 bases between the germline ends. CDR3 length equals 12 residues. CDR3 coding DNA: TGCAGCGTAAGGGAGAGCAATCAGCCCCAGCATTTT. This gives the protein CSVRESNQPQHF. The full variable domain, completed using reference TRBV29-1 and TRBJ1-5, is SAVISQKPSRDICQRGTSLTIQCQVDSQVTMMFWYRQQPGQSLTLIATANQGSEATYESGFVIDKFPISRPNLTFSTLTVSNMSPEDSSIYLCSVRESNQPQHFGDGTRLSIL.

The chain uses TRBV27 and TRBJ2-7; D may be TRBD2 (5 bases). Germline lookup yields CDR1 MNHEY and CDR2 SMNVEV (reference sequence). Trimming took off 5 bases at V and 6 bases at J, with 11 bases between the two ends. The CDR3 length is 12 residues. CDR3 sequence: CASSRLAGEQYF. In DNA, the CDR3 is TGTGCCAGCAGTCGGCTAGCAGGCGAGCAGTACTTC.

This chain uses TRBV5-6 with TRBJ2-5; D possibly corresponds to TRBD1 (6 bases). The CDR3 has 15 residues. Between the trimmed V and J ends, which lost 5 bases and 1 base, there was a span of 15 bases. Germline V CDR1 and CDR2: SGHDT, YYEEEE. In DNA, the CDR3 is TGTGCCAGCAGTTCCGGGACATGGGTCCAAGAGACCCAGTACTTC. Amino acids: CASSSGTWVQETQYF.

V usage is TRBV20-1 and J usage is TRBJ1-1; D not resolved. V lost 0 bases to trimming and J lost 0 bases, with 11 bases between them. Looked up from germline, CDR1 is DFQATT and CDR2 is SNEGSKA (reference sequence). The CDR3 is 15 residues long. CDR3 sequence (DNA): TGCAGTGCTAGAGAAGGCAGGAGTTTGAACACTGAAGCTTTCTTT. It yields the protein CSAREGRSLNTEAFF.

The chain joins TRBV7-2 to TRBJ1-2; D remains ambiguous. Germline V lookup: CDR1 SGHTA, CDR2 FQGNSA. The V end was cut by 0 bases, the J end by 4 bases, with 9 bases between. The CDR3 is made up of 14 amino acids. The CDR3 sequence is CASSLAWAGYGYTF. The CDR3 nucleotides read TGTGCCAGCAGCTTAGCTTGGGCAGGCTATGGCTACACCTTC. Looking up the rest from reference TRBV7-2 and TRBJ1-2 gives the full variable domain: GAGVSQSPSNKVTEKGKDVELRCDPISGHTALYWYRQSLGQGLEFLIYFQGNSAPDKSGLPSDRFSAERTGGSVSTLTIQRTQQEDSAVYLCASSLAWAGYGYTFGSGTRLTVV.

The chain uses TRBV5-1 and TRBJ2-2, with D unresolved. V dropped 1 base and J dropped 0 bases, with 4 bases sitting between them. From germline, CDR1 is SGHRS and CDR2 YFSETQ. This CDR3 spans 14 amino acids. CDR3 protein: CASSLPANTGELFF. The CDR3 DNA follows: TGCGCCAGCAGCTTGCCTGCGAACACCGGGGAGCTGTTTTTT.

Of note for this clonotype: At one boundary the junction diverges from the germline segment, which might be a read error. This chain joins TRBV7-7 and TRBJ2-5, with TRBD2 matching over 13 bases. This CDR3 has 16 residues. Germline V CDR1 and CDR2: SSHAT, FNYEAQ (reference sequence). CDR3 region: CASSRRTSGGQETQYF. CDR3 in DNA: TGTGCTAGCAGCCGTAGGACTAGCGGGGGCCAAGAGACCCAGTACTTC. The full variable domain, completed using reference TRBV7-7 and TRBJ2-5, is GAGVSQSPRYKVTKRGQDVTLRCDPISSHATLYWYQQALGQGPEFLTYFNYEAQPDKSGLPSDRFSAERPEGSISTLTIQRTEQRDSAMYRCASSRRTSGGQETQYFGPGTRLLVL.

The chain joins TRBV20-1 to TRBJ2-1; TRBD1 or TRBD2 may be the D gene (6 bases each). The CDR3 is 15 residues long. The V end was cut by 0 bases, the J end by 4 bases, with 13 bases between. Germline V lookup: CDR1 DFQATT, CDR2 SNEGSKA (reference sequence). Here the CDR3 DNA reads TGCAGTGCTAGAGATTTGAGGGGGACTTACAATGAGCAGTTCTTC. It is translated as CSARDLRGTYNEQFF.

J is TRBJ2-1 and V is TRBV7-7; 9 bases are a match to TRBD2. Per the germline V gene, CDR1 is SSHAT and CDR2 is FNYEAQ (reference sequence). The CDR3 runs to 16 residues. The V segment lost 5 bases and the J segment 1 base; nucleotides outside the gene matches: 6. The CDR3 protein is CASSPGLAPSYNEQFF. The CDR3 DNA follows: TGTGCCAGCAGCCCAGGACTAGCGCCATCCTACAATGAGCAGTTCTTC.

The chain uses TRBV30 and TRBJ1-5, with D possibly TRBD1 on 5 matching bases. V dropped 7 bases and J dropped 5 bases, with 15 bases sitting between them. This CDR3 contains 13 residues. Germline assignment: CDR1 GTSNPN and CDR2 SVGIG (reference sequence). CDR3 sequence (DNA): TGTGCCTCAAATTCTCGGGGGGATCAGCCCCAGCATTTT. Protein product: CASNSRGDQPQHF. Complete variable domain (other parts from reference TRBV30 and TRBJ1-5): SQTIHQWPATLVQPVGSPLSLECTVEGTSNPNLYWYRQAAGRGLQLLFYSVGIGQISSEVPQNLSASRPQDRQFILSSKKLLLSDSGFYLCASNSRGDQPQHFGDGTRLSIL.

The chain uses TRBV3-1 and TRBJ1-1; D unclear. The CDR3 has 9 residues. CDR1 is LGHDT, CDR2 YNNKEL, per germline (reference sequence). V was shortened by 11 bases and J by 7 bases, with 8 bases between the two germline ends. DNA for the CDR3: TGTGCCGGGCCCGATGAAGCTTTCTTT. Translated, it gives CAGPDEAFF.

This chain links TRBV20-1 with TRBJ2-7; 11 bases align to TRBD2. The CDR3 runs to 15 residues. Germline CDR1 reads DFQATT; CDR2 reads SNEGSKA (reference sequence). V shed 3 bases, J shed 6 bases, and the junction held 10 bases outside the gene matches. The CDR3 loop is CSAREATSGRGEQYF. CDR3 coding DNA: TGCAGTGCTAGGGAAGCTACTAGCGGGAGAGGCGAGCAGTACTTC.

The CDR3 region is CASSIEWGDYGYTF. The CDR3 bases are TGTGCCAGTAGTATCGAGTGGGGCGACTATGGCTACACCTTC. The genes are TRBV19 and TRBJ1-2, with a possible D match to TRBD1 (5 bases). This CDR3 has 14 amino acids. The germline CDR1 and CDR2 sequences are LNHDA and SQIVND (reference sequence). V was trimmed by 3 bases and J by 3 bases, leaving 11 bases between them. The variable domain in full, with the rest retrieved from reference TRBV19 and TRBJ1-2, is DGGITQSPKYLFRKEGQNVTLSCEQNLNHDAMYWYRQDPGQGLRLIYYSQIVNDFQKGDIAEGYSVSREKKESFPLTVTSAQKNPTAFYLCASSIEWGDYGYTFGSGTRLTVV.